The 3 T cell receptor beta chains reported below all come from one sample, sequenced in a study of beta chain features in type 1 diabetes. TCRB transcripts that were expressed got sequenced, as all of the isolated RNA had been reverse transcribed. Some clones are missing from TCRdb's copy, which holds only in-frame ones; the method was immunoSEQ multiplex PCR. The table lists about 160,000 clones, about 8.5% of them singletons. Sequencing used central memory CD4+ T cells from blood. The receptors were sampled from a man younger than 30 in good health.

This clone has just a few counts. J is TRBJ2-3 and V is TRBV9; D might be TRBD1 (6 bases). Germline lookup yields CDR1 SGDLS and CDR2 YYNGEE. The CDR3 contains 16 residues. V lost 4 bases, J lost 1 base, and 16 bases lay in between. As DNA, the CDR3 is TGTGCCAGCAGCAGACAAGGGACACCCGGCACAGATACGCAGTATTTT. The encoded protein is CASSRQGTPGTDTQYF.

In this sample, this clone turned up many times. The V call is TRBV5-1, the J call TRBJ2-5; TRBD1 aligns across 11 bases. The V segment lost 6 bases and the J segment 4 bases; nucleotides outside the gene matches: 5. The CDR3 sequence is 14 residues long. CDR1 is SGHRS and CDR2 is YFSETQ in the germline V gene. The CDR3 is CASMDRGRVETQYF. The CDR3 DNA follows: TGCGCCAGCATGGACAGGGGGCGGGTAGAGACCCAGTACTTC.

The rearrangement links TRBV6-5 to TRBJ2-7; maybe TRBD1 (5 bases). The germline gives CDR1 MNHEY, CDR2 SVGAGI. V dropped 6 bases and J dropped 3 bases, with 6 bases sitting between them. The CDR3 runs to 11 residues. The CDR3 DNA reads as TGTGCCAGCAGGGACAACTACGAGCAGTACTTC. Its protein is CASRDNYEQYF.